This paragraph covers one T cell receptor (beta chain) sequence. Combining a sample-barcoded 5' primer with a J-beta primer mix, a second PCR ran for 7 to 11 cycles. One entry per CDR3 protein, called by TCRdb with MiXCR from the 5' RACE reads. The data contain 550,000 to 750,000 distinct CDR3 sequences, more than 20% of them singletons. The sample is drawn from a study of blood T cells in healthy people across ages. Germline V gene data show CDR1 as SQVTM and CDR2 as ANQGSEA. The V gene lost 4 bases and the J gene lost 0 bases, with 6 bases spanning the gap. CDR3 length: 12 residues. The chain couples TRBV29-1 to TRBJ1-2; D is undetermined. This clonotype originated in a man between 65 and 85 years old in good health. Material for sequencing was blood. In DNA, the CDR3 is TGCAGCGTTGGGACGGCTAACTATGGCTACACCTTC. This translates into CSVGTANYGYTF.